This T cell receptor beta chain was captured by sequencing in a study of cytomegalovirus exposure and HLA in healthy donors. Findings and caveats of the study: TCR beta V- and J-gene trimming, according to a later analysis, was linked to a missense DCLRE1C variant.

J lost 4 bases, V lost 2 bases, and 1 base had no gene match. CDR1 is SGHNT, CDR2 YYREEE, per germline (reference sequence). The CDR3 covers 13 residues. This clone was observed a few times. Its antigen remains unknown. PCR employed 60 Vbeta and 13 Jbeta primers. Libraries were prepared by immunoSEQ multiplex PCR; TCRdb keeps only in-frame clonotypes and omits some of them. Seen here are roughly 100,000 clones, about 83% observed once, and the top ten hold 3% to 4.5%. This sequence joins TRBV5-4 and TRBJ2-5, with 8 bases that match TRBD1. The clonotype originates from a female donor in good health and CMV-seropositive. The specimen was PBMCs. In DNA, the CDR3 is TGTGCCAGCAGCTTTGACAGGGGAGAGACCCAGTACTTC. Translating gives CASSFDRGETQYF.